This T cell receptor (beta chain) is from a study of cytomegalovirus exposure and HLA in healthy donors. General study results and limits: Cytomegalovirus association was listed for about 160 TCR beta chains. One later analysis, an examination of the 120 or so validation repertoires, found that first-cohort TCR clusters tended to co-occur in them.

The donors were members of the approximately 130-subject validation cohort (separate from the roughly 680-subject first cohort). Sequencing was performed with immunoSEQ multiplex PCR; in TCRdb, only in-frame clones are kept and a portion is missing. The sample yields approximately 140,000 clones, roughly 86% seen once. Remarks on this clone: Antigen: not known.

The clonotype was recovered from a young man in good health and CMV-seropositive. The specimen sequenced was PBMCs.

The DNA of the CDR3 is TGTGCCAGCAGCCAACTGGGGGGAGAGACCCAGTACTTC. Its protein product is CASSQLGGETQYF. The gene calls are TRBV11-3 and TRBJ2-5; possibly TRBD2 for D (6 bases). The CDR3 contains 13 residues. The V gene's germline CDR1 is SGHNT and CDR2 YENEEA. V was clipped by 5 bases and J by 4 bases, with 11 bases between them.